This TCR beta chain was recorded in a study of blood T cell repertoires in COVID-19. The germline CDR1 and CDR2 sequences are MNHNS and SASEGT. This CDR3 has 14 amino acids. Germline trimming cut 0 bases from V and 7 bases from J; bases unmatched to any gene: 5. Profiled with immunoSEQ multiplex PCR; TCRdb holds only in-frame clones, not every one. This table holds about 300,000 clones, over 75% found once. In its sample, this clone was seen a few times. The specimen sequenced was PBMCs or T cells enriched from blood (not recorded which). The chain couples TRBV6-1 to TRBJ2-5, with 7 bases that match TRBD1. This receptor was identified in a man aged 25 to 40 who had recovered from COVID-19. In nucleotides, the CDR3 is TGTGCCAGCAGTGAAGCAGAGGGGGCAGGGACCCAGTACTTC. The encoded protein is CASSEAEGAGTQYF.